These T cell receptor beta chains were read from a single sample in a study of blood T cell repertoires in COVID-19. Measured with immunoSEQ multiplex PCR; TCRdb has only the in-frame clones, and not every one. The table lists 400,000 to 450,000 clones, 75% to 90% of them singletons, with around 1.1% in the top ten. The sample consisted of PBMCs or T cells enriched from blood (not recorded which). The source of these receptors is a man aged 25-45 years who had recovered from COVID-19. CDR3s leave out the opening cysteine and the closing phenylalanine or tryptophan.

J,V,CDR3
TRBJ2-7,TRBV2,ASRRLAGETYEQY
TRBJ1-5,TRBV28,ASSLRGFGNQPQH
TRBJ2-6,TRBV18,ASSPQRGPGANVLT
TRBJ2-7,TRBV28,ASSLEGDEQY
TRBJ1-3,TRBV3-1/TRBV3-2,ASSQTGTGENTIY
TRBJ2-7,TRBV29-1,SVLTGNSYEQY
TRBJ2-5,TRBV29-1,SVTGTSAETQY
TRBJ1-5,TRBV20-1,SASIGQADNQPQH
TRBJ1-5,TRBV7-8,ASSDRTGGYQPQH
TRBJ2-1,TRBV5-1,ASSTGLALNNEQF
TRBJ2-1,TRBV30,AWTRGNEQF
TRBJ2-7,TRBV4-1,ASSITGGIDEQY
TRBJ2-7,TRBV27,ASSLGTNGELQY
TRBJ2-3,TRBV9,ASGRFTDTQY
TRBJ1-1,TRBV18,ASSPSQGANTEAF
TRBJ1-6,TRBV2,ASDRGSLNSPLH
TRBJ1-2,TRBV2,ASSATGEAYGYT
TRBJ2-3,TRBV30,ALKRSGNTDTQY
TRBJ2-7,TRBV3-1/TRBV3-2,ASSHQGLAENYEQY
TRBJ1-2,TRBV30,AWSEGQGNYGYT
TRBJ2-4,TRBV30,AWSVRGSGPHIAKNIQY
TRBJ2-7,TRBV29-1,SVEEAGGTYEQY
TRBJ2-1,TRBV7-3,ASSLSGVMVTGEQF
TRBJ2-7,TRBV27,ASSLTPAGDEQY
TRBJ1-2,TRBV29-1,SVAGVDYGYT
TRBJ2-7,TRBV29-1,SVDSQASSYEQY
TRBJ1-2,TRBV28,ASSLAGQNYGYT
TRBJ2-5,TRBV28,ASSTPGQGEIETQY
TRBJ1-2,TRBV21-1,ASRGGRLLVGYT
TRBJ1-1,TRBV5-8,ASSLDGGNTEAF
TRBJ1-1,TRBV19,ASSTPSGVSAF
TRBJ2-7,TRBV30,AWSGGGKGSYEQY
TRBJ1-5,TRBV7-3,ASSPKPQRGIVQSSQPQH
TRBJ1-1,TRBV28,ASRRGGGRNTEAF
TRBJ1-6,TRBV28,ASSFRGERVGSPLH
TRBJ1-1,TRBV30,ANRGRGEAF
TRBJ2-1,TRBV11-3,ASSLGLAGYNEQF
TRBJ1-2,TRBV12-3/TRBV12-4,ASNLGQTNGYT
TRBJ2-5,TRBV5-1,ASSLVPGSQETQY
TRBJ2-7,TRBV28,ASSPTGTSINYEQY
TRBJ2-4,TRBV5-1,ASSLAGEAKNIQY
TRBJ2-3,TRBV3-1/TRBV3-2,ASSQEGGSDTQY
TRBJ1-5,TRBV7-9,ASSSGQGATDSNQPQH
TRBJ2-3,TRBV19,ASSLDPGTDTQY
TRBJ1-6,TRBV10-3,AISERVVGREASGSPLH